This is a list of T cell receptor beta chains from one sample in a study of OX40 agonist ivuxolimab in advanced cancers. The table came from immunoSEQ multiplex PCR; TCRdb's copy has only in-frame clones and leaves some out. The profile shows under 100,000 clones, more than 70% of them singletons. The specimen was CD4+ or CD8+ T cells sorted from blood, collected in a trial of the OX40 agonist ivuxolimab. These receptors were collected from an adult with an advanced solid tumor such as melanoma, head and neck, liver or kidney cancer. The CDR3 runs from the conserved cysteine through the conserved F or W. The D gene is left open where the match is weak. Rows may omit the clone size; those that give it use once, few, many or a size class.

CDR3 DNA: TGTGCCAGTAGTATACCGGGCGGACCCCGAGAGACCCAGTACTTC
CDR3 protein: CASSIPGGPRETQYF
D gene: -
clone size: once
V gene: TRBV19
J gene: TRBJ2-5

CDR3 DNA: TGCGCCAGCAGCTTAGGACGCGACACAGATACGCAGTATTTT
CDR3 protein: CASSLGRDTDTQYF
D gene: -
clone size: -
V gene: TRBV5-1
J gene: TRBJ2-3

CDR3 DNA: TGTGCCAGCAGCAAGGAGCGGGGTCAGCCCCAGCATTTT
CDR3 protein: CASSKERGQPQHF
D gene: -
clone size: once
V gene: TRBV11-2
J gene: TRBJ1-5

CDR3 DNA: TGTGCCAGCAGTTTTATTTACAGGGGTCCGAGCTCCTACGAGCAGTACTTC
CDR3 protein: CASSFIYRGPSSYEQYF
D gene: TRBD1
clone size: once
V gene: TRBV28
J gene: TRBJ2-7

CDR3 DNA: TGTGCCAGCAGTTTCGGGACAGGTACCCAAGAGACCCAGTACTTC
CDR3 protein: CASSFGTGTQETQYF
D gene: TRBD1
clone size: -
V gene: TRBV28
J gene: TRBJ2-5

CDR3 DNA: TGTGCCAGCTCGGTCGGGACAGGAATTCAGTACGAGCAGTACTTC
CDR3 protein: CASSVGTGIQYEQYF
D gene: TRBD1
clone size: -
V gene: TRBV18
J gene: TRBJ2-7

CDR3 DNA: TGTGCCACCCAGGGATTTGGTGGCTACACCTTC
CDR3 protein: CATQGFGGYTF
D gene: -
clone size: -
V gene: TRBV2
J gene: TRBJ1-2

CDR3 DNA: TGTGCCACCCAAGGGACAGGGAGCTTTGTGACCCAGTACTTC
CDR3 protein: CATQGTGSFVTQYF
D gene: TRBD1
clone size: -
V gene: TRBV28
J gene: TRBJ2-5

CDR3 DNA: TGTGCCCGCCTCGGACAGTTTAGCAATCAGCCCCAGCATTTT
CDR3 protein: CARLGQFSNQPQHF
D gene: -
clone size: -
V gene: TRBV9
J gene: TRBJ1-5

CDR3 DNA: TGTGCCAGCAGCTCCCCACTGGGAGGGGAGACCCAGTACTTC
CDR3 protein: CASSSPLGGETQYF
D gene: TRBD2
clone size: -
V gene: TRBV5-6
J gene: TRBJ2-5

CDR3 DNA: TGTGCCAGCAGCTTAGCTTGGGAGACCCAGTACTTC
CDR3 protein: CASSLAWETQYF
D gene: -
clone size: -
V gene: TRBV13
J gene: TRBJ2-5

CDR3 DNA: TGCGCCAGCAGCCCGGAGGTCCGGGGTGAGGAGCAGTACTTC
CDR3 protein: CASSPEVRGEEQYF
D gene: -
clone size: -
V gene: TRBV5-1
J gene: TRBJ2-7

CDR3 DNA: TGCGCCAGCAGCTTGGCCTTGCGGGGGGGCCAAGATACGCAGTATTTT
CDR3 protein: CASSLALRGGQDTQYF
D gene: TRBD2
clone size: -
V gene: TRBV5-1
J gene: TRBJ2-3

CDR3 DNA: TGCGCCAGCAGCTTGTCAGGGGGGGGCCAAGAGACCCAGTACTTC
CDR3 protein: CASSLSGGGQETQYF
D gene: -
clone size: -
V gene: TRBV5-1
J gene: TRBJ2-5